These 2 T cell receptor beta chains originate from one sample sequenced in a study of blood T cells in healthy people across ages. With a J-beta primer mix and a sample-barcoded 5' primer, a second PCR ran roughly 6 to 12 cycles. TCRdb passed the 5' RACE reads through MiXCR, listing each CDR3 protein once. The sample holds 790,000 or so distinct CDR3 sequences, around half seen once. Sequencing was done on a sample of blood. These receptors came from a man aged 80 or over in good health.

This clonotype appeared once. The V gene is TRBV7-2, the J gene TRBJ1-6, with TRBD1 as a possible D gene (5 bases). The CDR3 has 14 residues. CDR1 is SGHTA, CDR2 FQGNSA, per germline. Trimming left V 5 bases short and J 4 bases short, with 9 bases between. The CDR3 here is CASSDGTYNSPLHF. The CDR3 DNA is TGTGCCAGCAGCGATGGGACGTATAATTCACCCCTCCACTTT.

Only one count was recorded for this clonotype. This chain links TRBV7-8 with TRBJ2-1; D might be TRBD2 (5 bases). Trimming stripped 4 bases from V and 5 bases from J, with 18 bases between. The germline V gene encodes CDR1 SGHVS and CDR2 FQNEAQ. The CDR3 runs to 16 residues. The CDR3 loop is CASSSGLLESDNEQFF. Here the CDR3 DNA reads TGTGCCAGCAGCTCAGGCCTACTAGAGAGCGACAATGAGCAGTTCTTC. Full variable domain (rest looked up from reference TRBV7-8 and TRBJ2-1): GAGVSQSPRYKVAKRGQDVALRCDPISGHVSLFWYQQALGQGPEFLTYFQNEAQLDKSGLPSDRFFAERPEGSVSTLKIQRTQQEDSAVYLCASSSGLLESDNEQFFGPGTRLTVL.